Included here is one T cell receptor (beta chain) sequence, with context. V was clipped by 3 bases and J by 5 bases, with 17 bases between them. Per the germline V gene, CDR1 is SGDLS and CDR2 is YYNGEE. The CDR3 sequence is 16 residues long. These data are taken from a study of Graves' ophthalmopathy and Graves' hyperthyroidism. Researchers took RNA transcripts and amplified TCR beta CDR3 regions from them. The authors performed first-round RT-PCR with HTBI primers and then a second-round multiplex PCR. TCRdb analysed the multiplex PCR reads with MiXCR anew, one entry per CDR3 protein. Of 400,000 to 450,000 distinct CDR3 sequences listed, roughly 20% are singletons. Aged 18 to 65, hyperthyroidism patients had new diagnoses of under 2 months' duration. The diagnosis combined clinical symptoms, thyroxine, TRAb, thyroid ultrasound and orbital computed tomography scans.

The clonotype originates from a woman aged 18-30 years with stable Graves' hyperthyroidism. The chain uses TRBV9 and TRBJ2-2; D gene ambiguous. The sample comprised peripheral blood. The CDR3 bases are TGTGCCAGCAGCGGCTCAGGTACCCATGAGACCGGGGAGCTGTTTTTT. Amino acids: CASSGSGTHETGELFF.